The sequence of this T cell receptor beta chain was determined in a study of cytomegalovirus exposure and HLA in healthy donors. Study context: The 130 or so validation repertoires used the same platform as the approximately 670 first-cohort repertoires (as reported by a later analysis). Notes on the study in general: Cytomegalovirus-associated TCR beta chains were listed, numbering more than 150. Most TCRs appeared rarely, but some public TCRs recurred in many donors.

Some clones are missing from TCRdb's copy, which holds only in-frame ones; the method was immunoSEQ multiplex PCR. The table lists about 58,000 clones, over 85% of them singletons. Comments on this clone: What it binds is unknown.

Germline V lookup: CDR1 MNHEY, CDR2 SMNVEV (reference sequence). This CDR3 is 16 amino acids long. Trimming pared 3 bases from V and 4 bases from J, leaving 18 bases between. The TCR sequence derives from a man between 18 and 29 years old in good health and CMV-seronegative. Sample: PBMCs. The chain uses TRBV27 and TRBJ2-5; the D gene is possibly TRBD1 (6 bases). This chain's CDR3 is CASSLGQGKFPETQYF. The DNA for the CDR3 is TGTGCCAGCAGTTTGGGGCAGGGGAAATTTCCAGAGACCCAGTACTTC.